One and the same sample provided the 17 T cell receptor beta chains below, sequenced in a study of molecular identifiers for immune sequencing clone quantification listed by TCRdb under 2018. The library was made by PCR. TCRdb records Illumina HiSeq 4000 as the sequencer. TCRdb reprocessing: public reads trimmed at Q25 with fastp, clones called with MiXCR, in-frame beta chains kept. Entries are consolidated by CDR3 protein sequence, retaining the most common genes and DNA. For this sample there are approximately 500,000 distinct CDR3 sequences; roughly 23% appear just once. About 0.8% of the sample lies in the top ten. Specimen: naive CD8+ T cells from blood, with Jurkat cell RNA spiked in. This specimen's cell subset or site label, interpreted: FACS-sorted CD8+CD4-CCR7+CD45RA+ naive T cells. The receptors were sampled from a human donor in good health. Some libraries in this study had Jurkat cell RNA spiked in.

The chain recombines TRBV5-3 with TRBJ2-5; 15 bases fit TRBD2. TRBV5-3 carries the ORF label, with uncertain function. This CDR3 is 18 amino acids long. Unmatched junction bases numbered 11, after V lost 8 bases and J lost 0 bases. The CDR3 loop reads CASSPGLAGGPHQETQYF. CDR3 nucleotides: TGTGCCAGCAGCCCGGGACTAGCGGGGGGACCCCACCAAGAGACCCAGTACTTC.

Notes on this clonotype: A much larger clone differs by one base, so this may be a read error. This rearrangement joins TRBV30 to TRBJ2-1; D gene ambiguous. With 1 base removed from V and 5 bases from J, the gap between germline ends came to 9 bases. Germline V gene data show CDR1 as GTSNPN and CDR2 as SVGIG (reference sequence). The CDR3 has 13 amino acids. CDR3 in DNA: TGTGCCTGGAGTGCGAGTTCCCACAATGAGCAGTTCTTC. Its translation is CAWSASSHNEQFF.

The chain employs TRBV19 and TRBJ1-1, with D uncertain. The CDR3 runs 15 residues. Germline V gives CDR1 LNHDA, CDR2 SQIVND (reference sequence). V was cut by 5 bases and J by 5 bases, with 18 bases left in between. The chain's CDR3 is CASSPGPPHQTEAFF. The CDR3, as DNA: TGTGCCAGTAGTCCTGGACCCCCTCATCAGACTGAAGCTTTCTTT.

Details on this clonotype: A read error is possible here, since a much larger clone lies one base away. This CDR3 is CASSQTGGRERPQHF. The CDR3 DNA is TGCGCCAGCAGCCAGACAGGGGGAAGGGAGCGGCCCCAGCATTTT. The V and J genes are TRBV4-1 and TRBJ1-5; the match to TRBD1 covers 9 bases. With 3 bases clipped from V and 9 bases from J, the junction kept 9 bases outside the gene matches. Germline loops: CDR1 MGHRA, CDR2 YSYEKL. The CDR3 loop spans 15 amino acids.

As to this clonotype: A much bigger clone sits one base away, suggesting this may be a read error. This rearrangement joins TRBV29-1 to TRBJ2-7, with TRBD1 matching over 9 bases. The CDR3 has 18 amino acids. The V and J ends lost 6 bases and 0 bases, in that order; junction bases with no gene match: 18. The germline V gene encodes CDR1 SQVTM and CDR2 ANQGSEA. The CDR3 DNA follows: TGCAGCGTGGGCAAGTTCCCGGGACAGGGTGCGGCCTCCTACGAGCAGTACTTC. Protein sequence: CSVGKFPGQGAASYEQYF.

V and J are TRBV6-5 and TRBJ2-1; 7 bases fit TRBD1. Germline V gene data show CDR1 as MNHEY and CDR2 as SVGAGI. This CDR3 is 12 amino acids long. With 5 bases clipped from V and 7 bases from J, the junction kept 2 bases outside the gene matches. CDR3 in DNA: TGTGCCAGCAGTAGACAGGGAAATGAGCAGTTCTTC. It encodes CASSRQGNEQFF.

This clonotype was seen at least ten times. The gene calls are TRBV20-1 and TRBJ2-7, with 8 bases identical to TRBD1. The germline gives CDR1 DFQATT, CDR2 SNEGSKA (reference sequence). This CDR3 spans 15 amino acids. V shed 4 bases and J 3 bases; nucleotides not matched to a gene: 11. The CDR3: CSATPTGEIRYEQYF. As DNA, the CDR3 is TGCAGTGCTACCCCGACAGGGGAAATCCGCTACGAGCAGTACTTC.

This sequence joins TRBV20-1 and TRBJ2-7, with 9 bases fitting TRBD2. Germline V gene sequence: CDR1 DFQATT, CDR2 SNEGSKA (reference sequence). J gave up 2 bases and V 6 bases, and 14 bases lay outside the gene matches. This CDR3 region has 16 residues. The CDR3 DNA follows: TGCAGTGCCAATAAAATCAGCGGGGGGCGTACCTACGAGCAGTACTTC. Its protein is CSANKISGGRTYEQYF.

This clonotype was counted a few times. This chain connects TRBV9 to TRBJ2-7; D could derive from TRBD1 or TRBD2 (5 bases each). CDR3 length: 16 residues. Trimming shortened V by 0 bases and J by 0 bases, and 13 bases separated the two germline ends. From germline, CDR1 is SGDLS and CDR2 YYNGEE. The CDR3 loop reads CASSVVGTAASYEQYF. The CDR3 DNA reads as TGTGCCAGCAGCGTAGTCGGGACGGCGGCCTCCTACGAGCAGTACTTC.

This clonotype was seen more than once but under ten times. The V gene is TRBV12-5, the J gene TRBJ2-1, with D unresolved. This CDR3 is 15 amino acids long. Germline loops: CDR1 LGHNT, CDR2 FRNRAP. Trimming stripped 6 bases from V and 7 bases from J, with 19 bases between. This CDR3 reads CASGPSSLRWNEQFF. CDR3 sequence (DNA): TGTGCTAGTGGCCCCAGTTCTCTCAGGTGGAATGAGCAGTTCTTC.

This clonotype was counted a few times. The rearrangement links TRBV2 to TRBJ2-5; 8 bases are a match to TRBD2. The J segment lost 0 bases and the V segment lost 5 bases, leaving 5 bases of the junction unmatched. This CDR3 is built from 15 residues. The germline CDR1 and CDR2 sequences are SNHLY and FYNNEI. CDR3 in amino acids: CASSSAGGYQETQYF. CDR3 sequence (DNA): TGTGCCAGCAGTTCTGCGGGAGGTTACCAAGAGACCCAGTACTTC. Complete variable domain (other parts from reference TRBV2 and TRBJ2-5): EPEVTQTPSHQVTQMGQEVILRCVPISNHLYFYWYRQILGQKVEFLVSFYNNEISEKSEIFDDQFSVERPDGSNFTLKIRSTKLEDSAMYFCASSSAGGYQETQYFGPGTRLLVL.

In regard to this clonotype: The CDR3 does not end in the conserved phenylalanine or tryptophan, so this is likely a read error. The chain uses TRBV12-3 or TRBV12-4 and TRBJ2-3; 13 bases agree with TRBD2. This CDR3 contains 18 residues. The V and J ends lost 4 bases and 0 bases, in that order; junction bases with no gene match: 7. The CDR3 reads CASSSGTSGTASTDTQYL. In DNA, the CDR3 is TGTGCCAGCAGTTCCGGGACTAGCGGGACTGCTAGCACAGATACGCAGTATCTT.

This clonotype was seen repeatedly, ten times or more. The chain joins TRBV7-2 to TRBJ2-3, with D perhaps matching TRBD2 (6 bases). V dropped 5 bases and J dropped 0 bases, with 21 bases sitting between them. This CDR3 has 18 residues. Germline V gene data show CDR1 as SGHTA and CDR2 as FQGNSA. Here the CDR3 reads CASSLPLMGGKSTDTQYF. The CDR3 DNA follows: TGTGCCAGCAGCCTCCCCCTGATGGGCGGGAAAAGCACAGATACGCAGTATTTT.

This clonotype has more than one count but fewer than ten. The chain recombines TRBV2 with TRBJ2-7, with a possible D match to TRBD1 (6 bases). V shed 7 bases and J shed 1 base, with 14 bases lying between them. This CDR3 region has 14 residues. Germline-derived CDR1 and CDR2 are SNHLY and FYNNEI. The CDR3 loop reads CASTWGTRSYEQYF. The CDR3 DNA sequence: TGTGCCAGCACATGGGGGACACGTTCCTACGAGCAGTACTTC.

Ten or more counts support this clonotype. V and J are TRBV7-9 and TRBJ2-2; D is unclear. This CDR3 is built from 15 residues. Germline loops: CDR1 SEHNR, CDR2 FQNEAQ (reference sequence). Deletions cut 5 bases from V and 0 bases from J, with 10 bases between. As DNA, the CDR3 is TGTGCCAGCAGCAACGGGTTATCGAACACCGGGGAGCTGTTTTTT. Translating it yields CASSNGLSNTGELFF.

The CDR3 DNA is TGTGCCAGCAGTCCAGCGGGGGGAACACAGAATACGCAGTATTTT. Translated: CASSPAGGTQNTQYF. J is TRBJ2-3 and V is TRBV12-3 or TRBV12-4; 9 positions agree with TRBD2. J was trimmed by 7 bases and V by 5 bases; bases with no gene match: 10. The CDR3 spans 15 residues.

With regard to this clonotype: A much larger clone lies a single base off, so this may be a read error. This chain links TRBV29-1 with TRBJ2-7; 10 bases are a match to TRBD1. Trimming cost V 2 bases and J 9 bases; bases outside gene matches: 10. This CDR3 has 14 residues. Germline CDR1 reads SQVTM; CDR2 reads ANQGSEA. In nucleotides, the CDR3 is TGCAGCGTTGAAACCGGGACAGGGGACGGCGGGCAGTACTTC. Its translation: CSVETGTGDGGQYF.